One T cell receptor (beta chain) is described in this entry. The data were taken from a study of tumor-infiltrating lymphocytes in oesophageal squamous cell carcinoma. Germline CDR1 reads SGHRS; CDR2 reads YFSETQ. The ends were cut back, 2 bases at V and 13 bases at J, with 22 bases in the middle. The CDR3 runs to 15 residues. TCRdb re-called the PCR reads with MiXCR, one entry per CDR3 protein. The sample shows over 20,000 distinct CDR3 sequences, about 35% of them seen only once. This chain joins TRBV5-1 and TRBJ2-4; D unclear. This clonotype originated in a female donor with esophageal squamous cell carcinoma. Specimen: esophageal tumor tissue. The CDR3 DNA sequence: TGCGCCAGCAGCTTTAACTCCCCTGATCTTAGTGGGCAGTACTTC. Protein product: CASSFNSPDLSGQYF.